These 14 T cell receptor beta chains originate from one sample sequenced in a study of vaccination and CD4 T cells after COVID-19. The Oncomine TCR Beta short-read assay was applied to DNA of cultured CD4+ T cells. MiXCR, applied by TCRdb to the PCR reads, yields one record per CDR3 protein. The table includes 13,000 or so distinct CDR3 sequences, roughly 70% detected once. The treatment was: roughly 11-day PBMC culture with coronavirus spike peptide pools or control peptides (ViraFEST assay). No antigen has been assigned to these receptors. The sample was CD4+ T cells from blood, cultured in vitro. All receptors come from a human donor who had recovered from COVID-19.

V and J are TRBV6-1 and TRBJ1-5; D perhaps matches TRBD1 (5 bases). Germline lookup yields CDR1 MNHNS and CDR2 SASEGT. The CDR3 sequence is 16 residues long. Trimming left V 6 bases short and J 1 base short, with 16 bases between. CDR3 amino acids: CASSHNWRGSNQPQHF. The CDR3 nucleotides read TGTGCCAGCAGCCATAACTGGAGGGGCAGCAATCAGCCCCAGCATTTT.

The chain links TRBV20-1 to TRBJ2-6; D possibly uses TRBD1 or TRBD2 (5 bases each). V was pared by 5 bases and J by 0 bases, with 23 bases between. The CDR3 loop spans 19 amino acids. Germline CDR1 is DFQATT and CDR2 is SNEGSKA (reference sequence). The CDR3 region is CSAHLRAGSLSSGANVLTF. CDR3 sequence (DNA): TGCAGTGCTCATCTGCGGGCAGGGTCCCTTTCCTCTGGGGCCAACGTCCTGACTTTC.

The rearrangement uses TRBV27 and TRBJ1-5; possibly TRBD1 for D (5 bases). Germline-derived CDR1 and CDR2 are MNHEY and SMNVEV (reference sequence). The length of the CDR3 is 15 residues. V lost 5 bases to trimming and J lost 0 bases, with 11 bases between them. CDR3 region: CASSQGPYSNQPQHF. DNA for the CDR3: TGTGCCAGCAGTCAGGGCCCATATAGCAATCAGCCCCAGCATTTT.

In this sample, this clonotype turned up once. V gene TRBV29-1 combines with J gene TRBJ2-5; 7 nucleotides align to TRBD1. The CDR3 has 11 residues. The ends lost 7 bases at V and 2 bases at J; junction bases unmatched: 1. The V gene's germline CDR1 is SQVTM and CDR2 ANQGSEA. The CDR3 here is CSAGGQETQYF. Here the CDR3 DNA reads TGCAGCGCAGGGGGTCAAGAGACCCAGTACTTC.

The CDR3 loop reads CSAVRQGSTYNEQFF. Here the CDR3 DNA reads TGCAGTGCCGTACGACAGGGATCCACCTACAATGAGCAGTTCTTC. V is TRBV20-1 and J is TRBJ2-1; 7 bases align to TRBD1. With 6 bases clipped from V and 2 bases from J, the junction kept 10 bases outside the gene matches. Looked up from germline, CDR1 is DFQATT and CDR2 is SNEGSKA (reference sequence). The CDR3 covers 15 residues.

The chain recombines TRBV7-2 with TRBJ1-2, with D possibly being TRBD1 (5 bases). The CDR3 spans 14 residues. The germline V gene encodes CDR1 SGHTA and CDR2 FQGNSA. Trimming left V 1 base short and J 4 bases short, with 10 bases between. This chain's CDR3 is CASSLGGSFYGYTF. CDR3 DNA: TGTGCCAGCAGCTTAGGGGGGAGTTTCTATGGCTACACCTTC.

The chain links TRBV7-9 to TRBJ1-1, with D unresolved. There are 12 residues in the CDR3. V shed 6 bases and J shed 1 base, with 6 bases lying between them. Germline CDR1 is SEHNR and CDR2 is FQNEAQ (reference sequence). This chain's CDR3 is CASRLKNTEAFF. The CDR3 nucleotides read TGTGCCAGCAGACTTAAGAACACTGAAGCTTTCTTT.

The gene calls are TRBV30 and TRBJ1-5; D not certain. The CDR3 is 11 amino acids. Germline V gives CDR1 GTSNPN, CDR2 SVGIG (reference sequence). The V gene lost 1 base and the J gene lost 9 bases, with 7 bases spanning the gap. CDR3 nucleotide sequence: TGTGCCTGGAGTGCGGGAGGGCCCCAGCATTTT. Residues: CAWSAGGPQHF.

V and J are TRBV20-1 and TRBJ1-5; perhaps TRBD1 as D (5 bases). The CDR3 is 15 amino acids. CDR1 and CDR2 (germline): DFQATT, SNEGSKA (reference sequence). Trimming took 6 bases from V and 1 from J, leaving 16 bases between them. CDR3 region: CSAKVPGWSNQPQHF. CDR3 sequence (DNA): TGCAGTGCAAAAGTCCCAGGGTGGAGCAATCAGCCCCAGCATTTT.

The chain links TRBV12-3 or TRBV12-4 to TRBJ2-2; 8 nucleotides match TRBD1. Trimming at V came to 6 bases and at J to 6 bases, leaving 9 bases not matched to a gene. This CDR3 comprises 15 residues. The CDR3 DNA sequence: TGTGCCAGCAGAGAAGGACAGGGTATGTCCGGGGAGCTGTTTTTT. Translating it yields CASREGQGMSGELFF.

V usage is TRBV20-1 and J usage is TRBJ1-1; D remains ambiguous. V lost 3 bases and J lost 5, with 7 bases in between. CDR1 and CDR2 from the germline V gene are DFQATT and SNEGSKA (reference sequence). The CDR3 runs to 11 residues. The DNA for the CDR3 is TGCAGTGCTAGGGTGGCGACTGAAGCTTTCTTT. Translation: CSARVATEAFF.

The chain has TRBV30 and TRBJ1-6, with D perhaps TRBD1 (5 bases). Germline lookup yields CDR1 GTSNPN and CDR2 SVGIG (reference sequence). This CDR3 spans 14 amino acids. V dropped 5 bases and J dropped 7 bases, with 15 bases sitting between them. The CDR3 bases are TGTGCCTGGCGCCAGATTAGGGGCAATTCACCCCTCCACTTT. Translated: CAWRQIRGNSPLHF.

The chain is built from TRBV20-1 and TRBJ1-1; the match to TRBD1 covers 12 bases. This CDR3 is 15 amino acids long. The V gene end was trimmed by 6 bases and the J gene end by 11 bases; junction bases not matched to a gene: 16. Germline lookup yields CDR1 DFQATT and CDR2 SNEGSKA (reference sequence). Here the CDR3 reads CSAGASGQGAPVAFF. The CDR3 coding sequence is TGCAGTGCGGGGGCGTCGGGACAGGGGGCCCCGGTGGCTTTCTTT.

The genes are TRBV19 and TRBJ2-7, with a tentative D call TRBD1 (6 bases). The CDR3 contains 14 residues. The germline V and J ends were trimmed by 8 bases and 0 bases, with 14 bases remaining between them. Germline loops: CDR1 LNHDA, CDR2 SQIVND (reference sequence). For the CDR3, the DNA is TGTGCCAGTTCCGGACAGCGAAGCTCCTACGAGCAGTACTTC. Translation gives CASSGQRSSYEQYF.